This TCR beta chain was sequenced for a study of PD-1 blockade in classical Hodgkin lymphoma (dated by TCRdb to 2019 to 2021). General notes on the study: Nivolumab dosing was 3 mg/kg intravenously every 2 weeks, continuing until either disease progression or unacceptable toxicity. The study used CyTOF and TCR beta sequencing to define a peripheral blood immune signature of response to PD-1 blockade in classical Hodgkin lymphoma.

Germline trimming: 6 bases from V, 7 bases from J; junction bases outside gene matches: 9. The CDR3, cysteine through phenylalanine, is 15 amino acids long. The DNA shown is the 45-base CDR3, in frame from base 1. The germline V gene yields SQVTM for CDR1 and ANQGSEA for CDR2. Genomic DNA was isolated using the Qiagen DNeasy kit from unsorted PBMCs as well as from negatively selected CD4+ and CD8+ fractions. TCR beta CDR3 regions were amplified by immunoSEQ multiplex PCR using primers annealing to V and J segments. A synthetic immune receptor repertoire was used to minimize amplification bias, and any remaining bias was removed computationally after sequencing. Regarding the original processing steps: Repertoire diversity was quantified as the Shannon entropy index using custom Python scripts. The unsorted, CD4+ and CD8+ repertoires were each analyzed separately, with the exception of combined analyses, where CD4+ and CD8+ sequences were merged in silico. A clone counted as expanded when the clone's frequency after treatment rose at least 2-fold relative to C1D1, and clones undetected at baseline were given a pseudocount of 0.5. Singleton clones were defined as clones with 0 or 1 copy at C1D1, and non-singleton clones were defined as clones with 2 or more copies. Clones expanded in unsorted samples were labelled as CD4+, CD8+ or unknown by matching protein sequences in sorted samples from the same patient. Wilcoxon tests were applied to paired samples to test diversity changes from C1D1 to C4D1. The source is immuneACCESS, and TCRdb retained only in-frame sequences with V and J called. Part of the clones is not carried over; for the studies checked, unresolved V genes explain less than half of this, and the remainder is unexplained. For V, J and clone size, that table is used; D and trimming come from the DNA. This sample comprises 20,000 to 25,000 clones, 81% of them detected only once. Less than 20% of the sample is in the top ten clones.

Study-wide findings and limitations: Only a single clinical trial cohort was studied, and what caused the repertoire differences, possibly disease activity or prior therapy, remained undefined. Baseline diversity similar to that of newly diagnosed patients was observed in trial patients achieving complete response, whereas significantly lower diversity was observed in partial responders and progressors. Newly diagnosed patients were reported to have lower baseline TCR diversity than healthy donors, and relapsed/refractory patients were reported to have lower baseline TCR diversity still. CD4+ but not CD8+ TCR diversity rose significantly by C4D1 (p=0.0027 vs p=0.16), most apparent in complete responders (p=0.02). Patients starting nivolumab less than 1 year after ASCT had lower diversity and were excluded from later analyses to avoid confounding by immune reconstitution.

Reading the label with the study, this specimen's time point is: cycle 2 day 1 (C2D1) of nivolumab. All trial patients had relapsed after autologous stem cell transplantation, with cohorts A, B and C differing in prior brentuximab vedotin exposure. The trial cohort included fewer than 65 patients with relapsed/refractory classical Hodgkin lymphoma, and each patient had a best overall response of complete response, partial response or progressive disease. Single-agent nivolumab was administered to trial patients in the multi-cohort phase II CheckMate 205 trial. An independent review committee assessed best overall response using the 2007 International Working Group response criteria. Trial PBMCs were collected immediately before nivolumab initiation (C1D1) and during therapy at cycle 2 day 1 and cycle 4 day 1. Peripheral blood was collected in 8 mL Vacutainer Cell Preparation Tubes, from which PBMCs were isolated by centrifugation and then cryopreserved.

Note on this clone: Which antigen it targets is not known. No quality values exist for individual bases; no much larger clone is one base distant.

The sequence derives from a human donor with classical Hodgkin lymphoma. The sequence is built from TRBV29-1 and TRBJ1-4; the central 12 bases match TRBD1. The source was peripheral blood mononuclear cells (PBMCs), collected before the second cycle of nivolumab. The encoded CDR3 is CSVQRGTGGGEKLFF. The sequenced DNA is TGCAGCGTCCAAAGGGGGACAGGGGGCGGTGAAAAACTGTTTTTT. Outside the CDR3, residues come from the reference TRBV29-1 and TRBJ1-4 proteins, so the full variable domain is: SAVISQKPSRDICQRGTSLTIQCQVDSQVTMMFWYRQQPGQSLTLIATANQGSEATYESGFVIDKFPISRPNLTFSTLTVSNMSPEDSSIYLCSVQRGTGGGEKLFFGSGTQLSVL.